What follows describes a single T cell receptor (beta chain). This sample stems from a study of response to subunit inactivated influenza vaccine. Each CDR3 protein gets one entry after TCRdb re-called the RT-PCR reads with MiXCR. The data show over 150,000 distinct CDR3 sequences, approximately 14% seen once. The CDR3 contains 14 residues. The V gene end was trimmed by 5 bases and the J gene end by 3 bases; junction bases not matched to a gene: 6. Germline CDR1 DFQATT, CDR2 SNEGSKA (reference sequence). V usage is TRBV20-1 and J usage is TRBJ2-1, with 8 bases that match TRBD2. The specimen was CD8+ T cells sorted from PBMCs, collected about 5 days after vaccination. This TCR was sampled from a man in his fifties who received an inactivated influenza vaccine. CDR3 coding DNA: TGCAGTGCTCATCCCCGGGGGGGCTACAATGAGCAGTTCTTC. It specifies CSAHPRGGYNEQFF.